One sample yielded the 12 T cell receptor beta chains listed below, sequenced in a study of vaccination effects on CD4 cells after COVID-19. Antigen specificity for these receptors is unknown. Sequencing used immunoSEQ multiplex PCR; TCRdb keeps in-frame clones, though not all of them. The data show about 22,000 clones, around 72% seen once. Viral peptide pools were used in the ViraFEST assay to expand antigen-specific CD4+ T cells, and sequencing came afterward. Culturing for 10 days preceded CD4+ T cell isolation. Nucleocapsid antibodies were negative in the vaccine recipients, who had never had SARS-CoV-2 infection. The sample in question was CD4+ T cells from PBMCs cultured with HCoV-NL63 spike peptides, obtained before COVID-19 vaccination. Source of these receptors: a human donor who received a COVID-19 vaccine.

CDR3 sequence reads: CASSLAGGSGETQYF. The CDR3 DNA reads as TGCGCCAGCAGCTTGGCGGGCGGGAGTGGAGAGACCCAGTACTTC. The chain employs TRBV5-1 and TRBJ2-5; 7 nucleotides agree with TRBD2. The CDR3 is 15 amino acids. Germline lookup yields CDR1 SGHRS and CDR2 YFSETQ. The V segment lost 0 bases and the J segment 4 bases; nucleotides outside the gene matches: 6.

The chain couples TRBV6-6 to TRBJ1-5; D unresolved. V lost 8 bases to trimming and J lost 0 bases, with 8 bases between them. Looked up from germline, CDR1 is MNHNY and CDR2 is SVGAGI (reference sequence). This CDR3 has 13 residues. The CDR3 DNA reads as TGTGCCAGCGCCCTATATAGCAATCAGCCCCAGCATTTT. Its protein product is CASALYSNQPQHF.

The chain couples TRBV30 to TRBJ2-7; 10 positions match TRBD1. The CDR3 is made up of 14 amino acids. V shed 1 base and J 5 bases; nucleotides not matched to a gene: 5. Germline CDR1 and CDR2: GTSNPN and SVGIG (reference sequence). The CDR3 DNA sequence: TGTGCCTGGAGTGACCGGGACAGGGGCCACGAGCAGTACTTC. This encodes CAWSDRDRGHEQYF.

The chain has TRBV7-6 and TRBJ2-7; 8 nucleotides agree with TRBD1. This CDR3 has 17 amino acids. V gave up 6 bases and J gave up 2 bases; unmatched junction bases: 15. CDR1 SGHVS and CDR2 FNYEAQ come from the germline V gene. In nucleotides, the CDR3 is TGTGCCAGCAGTAAAGGGCCCGGGACAGGAGGGACCTACGAGCAGTACTTC. Translated: CASSKGPGTGGTYEQYF.

V gene TRBV10-3 combines with J gene TRBJ1-6; the D is unclear. This CDR3 is built from 17 residues. Germline CDR1 and CDR2: ENHRY and SYGVKD. V gave up 6 bases and J gave up 7 bases, with 22 bases separating them. This chain's CDR3 is CAIRTGGSKTWNSPLHF. The CDR3 coding sequence is TGTGCCATCAGGACGGGTGGTTCGAAAACCTGGAATTCACCCCTCCACTTT.

This clone has only one observation. This sequence joins TRBV7-9 and TRBJ2-3; 8 bases map to TRBD2. CDR1 SEHNR and CDR2 FQNEAQ come from the germline V gene (reference sequence). CDR3 length equals 17 residues. Trimming took 3 bases from V and 2 from J; bases not matched to a gene: 10. This chain's CDR3 is CASSLGSGGAYTDTQYF. For the CDR3, the DNA is TGTGCCAGCAGCTTGGGTTCGGGGGGGGCCTACACAGATACGCAGTATTTT.

This chain joins TRBV23-1 and TRBJ1-3; D ambiguous. TRBV23-1 is an open reading frame, and its role is uncertain. The germline V and J ends were trimmed by 3 bases and 2 bases, with 8 bases remaining between them. The CDR3 runs to 14 residues. The CDR3 spells CASSHPQPGNTIYF. CDR3 sequence (DNA): TGCGCCAGCAGTCATCCCCAGCCTGGAAACACCATATATTTT.

The chain is built from TRBV14 and TRBJ2-7, with D possibly being TRBD1 (6 bases). Per the germline V gene, CDR1 is SGHDN and CDR2 is FVKESK. The CDR3 is 19 amino acids. The germline V and J ends were trimmed by 2 bases and 0 bases, with 23 bases remaining between them. This chain's CDR3 is CASSQPELRGPLSSYEQYF. In DNA, the CDR3 is TGTGCCAGCAGCCAACCGGAGCTCAGGGGCCCCCTCAGCTCCTACGAGCAGTACTTC.

There are a few counts of this clone. The sample has other DNA sequences that encode this CDR3 too. The chain carries TRBV7-2 and TRBJ1-5; no clear D gene. This CDR3 spans 13 amino acids. Trimming removed 4 bases at V and 3 bases at J, with 7 bases between. The germline CDR1 and CDR2 sequences are SGHTA and FQGNSA. The CDR3 here is CASSSDLNQPQHF. DNA for the CDR3: TGTGCCAGCAGCTCGGACCTCAATCAGCCCCAGCATTTT.

The genes are TRBV19 and TRBJ2-1; no clear D gene. The CDR3 totals 11 residues. With 5 bases removed from V and 9 bases from J, the gap between germline ends came to 8 bases. Germline V gene lookup returns CDR1 LNHDA and CDR2 SQIVND (reference sequence). CDR3 region: CASSRLGEQFF. CDR3 in DNA: TGTGCCAGTAGTCGTCTGGGTGAGCAGTTCTTC.

The rearrangement uses TRBV5-1 and TRBJ1-2; TRBD1 aligns across 7 bases. CDR3 length: 15 residues. Unmatched junction bases numbered 7, after V lost 4 bases and J lost 1 base. Germline V gives CDR1 SGHRS, CDR2 YFSETQ. CDR3 coding DNA: TGCGCCAGCAGCACCGGACAGGCCATTAACTATGGCTACACCTTC. It is translated as CASSTGQAINYGYTF.

This clone has only a few counts. The V and J genes are TRBV7-9 and TRBJ2-2, with a possible D match to TRBD2 (6 bases). Looked up from germline, CDR1 is SEHNR and CDR2 is FQNEAQ (reference sequence). Trimming took off 5 bases at V and 6 bases at J, with 13 bases between the two ends. The CDR3 consists of 14 residues. CDR3 in amino acids: CASSRGLGAGELFF. CDR3 nucleotide sequence: TGTGCCAGCAGCCGGGGACTTGGCGCCGGGGAGCTGTTTTTT.